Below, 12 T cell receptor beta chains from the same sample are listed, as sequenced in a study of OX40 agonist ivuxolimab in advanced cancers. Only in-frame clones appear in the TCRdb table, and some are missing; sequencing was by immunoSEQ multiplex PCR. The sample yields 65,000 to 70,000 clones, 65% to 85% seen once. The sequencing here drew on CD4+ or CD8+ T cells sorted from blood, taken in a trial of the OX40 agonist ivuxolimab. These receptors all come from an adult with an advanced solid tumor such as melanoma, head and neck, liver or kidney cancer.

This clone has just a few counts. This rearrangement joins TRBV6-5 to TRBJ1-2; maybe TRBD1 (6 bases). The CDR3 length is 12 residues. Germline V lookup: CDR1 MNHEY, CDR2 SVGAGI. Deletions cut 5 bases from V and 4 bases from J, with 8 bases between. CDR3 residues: CASSTGTYGYTF. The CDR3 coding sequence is TGTGCCAGCAGTACAGGGACCTATGGCTACACCTTC.

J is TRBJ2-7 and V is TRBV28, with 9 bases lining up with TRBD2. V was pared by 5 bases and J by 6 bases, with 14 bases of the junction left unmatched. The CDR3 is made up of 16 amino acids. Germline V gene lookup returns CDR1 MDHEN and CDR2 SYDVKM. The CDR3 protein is CASSPPGLAGLGEQYF. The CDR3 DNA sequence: TGTGCCAGCAGTCCCCCAGGGCTAGCGGGACTGGGCGAGCAGTACTTC. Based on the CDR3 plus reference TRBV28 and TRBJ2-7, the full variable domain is DVKVTQSSRYLVKRTGEKVFLECVQDMDHENMFWYRQDPGLGLRLIYFSYDVKMKEKGDIPEGYSVSREKKERFSLILESASTNQTSMYLCASSPPGLAGLGEQYFGPGTRLTVT.

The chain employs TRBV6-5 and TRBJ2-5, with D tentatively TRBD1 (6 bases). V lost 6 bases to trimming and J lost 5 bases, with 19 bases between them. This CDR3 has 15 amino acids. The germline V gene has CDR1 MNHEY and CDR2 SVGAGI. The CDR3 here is CASRPRGFGWETQYF. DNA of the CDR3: TGTGCCAGCAGGCCCAGGGGATTTGGATGGGAGACCCAGTACTTC.

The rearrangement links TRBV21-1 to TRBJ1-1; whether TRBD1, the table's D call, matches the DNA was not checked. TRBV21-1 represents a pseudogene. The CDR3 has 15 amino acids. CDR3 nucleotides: TGTGCCAGCAGCGAAAATGGGGCGCCCAACACTGAAGCTTTCTTT. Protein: CASSENGAPNTEAFF.

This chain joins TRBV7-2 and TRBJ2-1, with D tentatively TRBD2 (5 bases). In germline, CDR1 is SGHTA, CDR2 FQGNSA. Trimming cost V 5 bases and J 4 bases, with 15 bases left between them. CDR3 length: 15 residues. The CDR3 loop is CASSIGGSGYNEQFF. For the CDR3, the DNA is TGTGCCAGCAGCATTGGAGGTTCGGGTTACAATGAGCAGTTCTTC.

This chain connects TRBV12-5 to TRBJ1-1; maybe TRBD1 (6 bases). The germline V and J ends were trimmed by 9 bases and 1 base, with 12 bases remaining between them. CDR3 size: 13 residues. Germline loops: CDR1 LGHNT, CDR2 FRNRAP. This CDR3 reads CASKGGQNTEAFF. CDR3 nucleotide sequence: TGTGCTAGCAAAGGGGGACAGAACACTGAAGCTTTCTTT.

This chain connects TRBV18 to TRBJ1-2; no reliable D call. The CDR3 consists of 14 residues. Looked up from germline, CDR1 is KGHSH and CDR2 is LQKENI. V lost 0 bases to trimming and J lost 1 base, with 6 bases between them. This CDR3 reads CASSPPDSNYGYTF. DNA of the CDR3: TGTGCCAGCTCACCACCGGATAGTAACTATGGCTACACCTTC.

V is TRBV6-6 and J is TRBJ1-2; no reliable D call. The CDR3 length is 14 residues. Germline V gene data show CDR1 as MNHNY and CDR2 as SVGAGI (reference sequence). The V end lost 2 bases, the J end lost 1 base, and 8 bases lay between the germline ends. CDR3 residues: CASSYGLINYGYTF. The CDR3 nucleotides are TGTGCCAGCAGTTACGGCCTTATTAACTATGGCTACACCTTC.

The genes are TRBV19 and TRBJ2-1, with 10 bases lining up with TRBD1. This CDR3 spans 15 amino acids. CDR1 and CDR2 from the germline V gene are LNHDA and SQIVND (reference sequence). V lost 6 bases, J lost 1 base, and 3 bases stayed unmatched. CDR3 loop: CASRGGQGSYNEQFF. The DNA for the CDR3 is TGTGCCAGTAGGGGGGGACAGGGGTCCTACAATGAGCAGTTCTTC.

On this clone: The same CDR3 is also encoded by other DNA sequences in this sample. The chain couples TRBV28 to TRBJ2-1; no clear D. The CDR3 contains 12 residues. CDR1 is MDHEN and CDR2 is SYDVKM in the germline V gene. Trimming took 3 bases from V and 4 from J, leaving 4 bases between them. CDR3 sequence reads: CASSLRYNEQFF. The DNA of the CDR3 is TGTGCCAGCAGTTTGAGGTACAATGAGCAGTTCTTC. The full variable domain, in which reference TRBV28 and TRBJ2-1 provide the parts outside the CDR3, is DVKVTQSSRYLVKRTGEKVFLECVQDMDHENMFWYRQDPGLGLRLIYFSYDVKMKEKGDIPEGYSVSREKKERFSLILESASTNQTSMYLCASSLRYNEQFFGPGTRLTVL.

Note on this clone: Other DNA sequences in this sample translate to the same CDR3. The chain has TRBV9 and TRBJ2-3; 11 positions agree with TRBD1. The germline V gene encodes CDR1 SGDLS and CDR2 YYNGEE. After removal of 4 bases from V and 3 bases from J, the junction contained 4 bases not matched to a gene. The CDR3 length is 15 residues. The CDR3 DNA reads TGTGCCAGCAGCTTCGGACAGGGGGCGACAGATACGCAGTATTTT. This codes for CASSFGQGATDTQYF.

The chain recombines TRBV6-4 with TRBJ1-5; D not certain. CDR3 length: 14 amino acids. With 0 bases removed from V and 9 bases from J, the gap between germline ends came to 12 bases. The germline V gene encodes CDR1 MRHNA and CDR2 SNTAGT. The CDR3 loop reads CASSDSDLGGPQHF. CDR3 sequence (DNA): TGTGCCAGCAGTGACTCGGACCTCGGAGGGCCCCAGCATTTT.